Each of the 21 T cell receptor beta chains below was sequenced from the same sample in a study of shared clonotypes between healthy human individuals. Assay: immunoSEQ multiplex PCR; the TCRdb copy retains only in-frame clones and omits some. The sample records roughly 2.6 million clones, approximately 94% being singletons. Input material: naive CD4+ T cells sorted from blood. Stated subset: CD45RA+ positively selected. These receptors came from a man aged 18 to 29 in good health.

The V call is TRBV5-4, the J call TRBJ2-2, with unresolved D. Per the germline V gene, CDR1 is SGHNT and CDR2 is YYREEE (reference sequence). This CDR3 contains 14 residues. Trimming took off 4 bases at V and 6 bases at J, with 13 bases between the two ends. The CDR3 region has the DNA TGTGCCAGCAGCCCCGATGCGGTTTCCGGGGAGCTGTTTTTT. Translated: CASSPDAVSGELFF.

The gene calls are TRBV7-2 and TRBJ1-1; D unresolved. The CDR3 length is 13 residues. Per the germline V gene, CDR1 is SGHTA and CDR2 is FQGNSA. V was clipped by 7 bases and J by 4 bases, with 13 bases between them. The CDR3 reads CASTRQSPTEAFF. CDR3 coding DNA: TGTGCCAGCACTCGCCAGTCCCCCACTGAAGCTTTCTTT.

This chain uses TRBV7-9 with TRBJ1-2; D ambiguous. From germline, CDR1 is SEHNR and CDR2 FQNEAQ (reference sequence). The CDR3 totals 14 residues. Trimming pared 1 base from V and 0 bases from J, leaving 6 bases between. For the CDR3, the DNA is TGTGCCAGCAGCTTAGATTTAGCTAACTATGGCTACACCTTC. Translation gives CASSLDLANYGYTF.

The V and J genes are TRBV2 and TRBJ1-4; D perhaps matches TRBD1 (5 bases). V was clipped by 8 bases and J by 5 bases, with 15 bases between them. The CDR3 sequence is 14 residues long. Looked up from germline, CDR1 is SNHLY and CDR2 is FYNNEI. The CDR3 sequence: CASRELGPNEKLFF. Written as DNA, the CDR3 is TGTGCCAGCCGGGAACTGGGGCCCAATGAAAAACTGTTTTTT.

The V gene is TRBV11-2, the J gene TRBJ1-1; tentatively, D is TRBD1 (5 bases). Germline assignment: CDR1 SGHAT and CDR2 FQNNGV. The CDR3 loop spans 16 amino acids. Trimming cost V 1 base and J 0 bases, with 12 bases left between them. The CDR3 loop reads CASSLAMGLLNTEAFF. CDR3 sequence (DNA): TGTGCCAGCAGCTTAGCGATGGGACTTTTGAACACTGAAGCTTTCTTT.

Of note for this clone: The sample holds other DNA sequences that translate to the same CDR3. This chain connects TRBV7-9 to TRBJ1-1; D gene unclear. Germline V gene sequence: CDR1 SEHNR, CDR2 FQNEAQ (reference sequence). The CDR3 totals 15 residues. Trimming removed 0 bases from V and 4 bases from J, with 12 bases in between. The chain's CDR3 is CASSLAGGVSTEAFF. CDR3 nucleotide sequence: TGTGCCAGCAGCTTAGCGGGTGGGGTTAGCACTGAAGCTTTCTTT.

The J gene is TRBJ1-1, the V gene TRBV30, with a possible D match to TRBD1 (5 bases). Germline V gene lookup returns CDR1 GTSNPN and CDR2 SVGIG (reference sequence). The ends were cut back, 5 bases at V and 6 bases at J, with 16 bases in the middle. This CDR3 region has 13 residues. CDR3 residues: CAWGGAPRPEAFF. The DNA of the CDR3 is TGTGCCTGGGGAGGGGCCCCCAGGCCTGAAGCTTTCTTT. The complete variable domain, with remaining parts taken from reference TRBV30 and TRBJ1-1, reads SQTIHQWPATLVQPVGSPLSLECTVEGTSNPNLYWYRQAAGRGLQLLFYSVGIGQISSEVPQNLSASRPQDRQFILSSKKLLLSDSGFYLCAWGGAPRPEAFFGQGTRLTVV.

This rearrangement joins TRBV7-2 to TRBJ1-1; D possibly corresponds to TRBD1 (6 bases). The length of the CDR3 is 15 residues. Per the germline V gene, CDR1 is SGHTA and CDR2 is FQGNSA. Trimming shortened V by 4 bases and J by 4 bases, and 16 bases separated the two germline ends. The CDR3 reads CASSSYAGEGTEAFF. For the CDR3, the DNA is TGTGCCAGCAGCTCTTACGCAGGGGAGGGCACTGAAGCTTTCTTT.

This chain links TRBV27 with TRBJ2-5; 8 nucleotides align to TRBD1. Germline CDR1 is MNHEY and CDR2 is SMNVEV (reference sequence). The CDR3 has 13 residues. The V gene end was trimmed by 5 bases and the J gene end by 6 bases; junction bases not matched to a gene: 5. The CDR3 protein is CASSQTGGKTQYF. CDR3 nucleotide sequence: TGTGCCAGCAGTCAAACAGGGGGGAAGACCCAGTACTTC.

The chain couples TRBV5-6 to TRBJ2-2; 7 nucleotides agree with TRBD1. This CDR3 is 14 amino acids long. Trimming took 8 bases from V and 0 from J; bases not matched to a gene: 4. Germline V gene sequence: CDR1 SGHDT, CDR2 YYEEEE. Here the CDR3 DNA reads TGTGCCAGTGAGGGACAGACGAACACCGGGGAGCTGTTTTTT. Its translation: CASEGQTNTGELFF.

The chain recombines TRBV27 with TRBJ2-5; the D is unclear. The CDR3 spans 14 residues. The germline V and J ends were trimmed by 5 bases and 5 bases, with 15 bases remaining between them. The germline gives CDR1 MNHEY, CDR2 SMNVEV (reference sequence). DNA for the CDR3: TGTGCCAGCAGTCCCACCTATTCCCTGGAGACCCAGTACTTC. This encodes CASSPTYSLETQYF.

V usage is TRBV5-4 and J usage is TRBJ2-1; 10 bases match TRBD1. CDR1 is SGHNT and CDR2 is YYREEE in the germline V gene (reference sequence). V was pared by 4 bases and J by 7 bases, with 5 bases of the junction left unmatched. The CDR3 runs to 14 residues. In nucleotides, the CDR3 is TGTGCCAGCAGCCGGGACAGGGGTTGGAATGAGCAGTTCTTC. This codes for CASSRDRGWNEQFF.

A note on this clone: This CDR3 is also generated by other DNA sequences in the sample. The gene calls are TRBV6-5 and TRBJ1-2; D may be TRBD1 (5 bases). The germline V gene has CDR1 MNHEY and CDR2 SVGAGI. The CDR3 has 13 amino acids. V shed 0 bases and J shed 8 bases, with 10 bases lying between them. CDR3 coding DNA: TGTGCCAGCAGTTACTCGAACGGGGGAGGCTACACCTTC. This codes for CASSYSNGGGYTF.

This chain connects TRBV5-1 to TRBJ2-1; 12 bases align to TRBD2. The CDR3 has 16 residues. Germline V gene sequence: CDR1 SGHRS, CDR2 YFSETQ. J was trimmed by 6 bases and V by 4 bases; bases with no gene match: 8. The CDR3 is CASSPSSGGAGNEQFF. The CDR3 nucleotides read TGCGCCAGCAGCCCCTCTAGCGGGGGGGCGGGCAATGAGCAGTTCTTC.

This chain connects TRBV10-3 to TRBJ2-5; no clear D gene. The CDR3 is 16 residues long. Germline values: CDR1 ENHRY, CDR2 SYGVKD. The ends were cut back, 0 bases at V and 2 bases at J, with 13 bases in the middle. The CDR3 nucleotides are TGTGCCATCAGTGAGTCGGGCTTGGGATTTCAAGAGACCCAGTACTTC. It yields the protein CAISESGLGFQETQYF.

The rearrangement uses TRBV9 and TRBJ2-3; 11 bases are shared with TRBD2. CDR3 length: 14 amino acids. Germline V lookup: CDR1 SGDLS, CDR2 YYNGEE. With 3 bases clipped from V and 6 bases from J, the junction kept 3 bases outside the gene matches. This chain's CDR3 is CASSGTSGGDTQYF. CDR3 nucleotides: TGTGCCAGCAGCGGTACTAGCGGGGGCGATACGCAGTATTTT.

V is TRBV6-6 and J is TRBJ2-7; 9 bases are a match to TRBD2. V lost 2 bases, J lost 7 bases, and 0 bases stayed unmatched. The germline gives CDR1 MNHNY, CDR2 SVGAGI (reference sequence). The CDR3 loop spans 12 amino acids. This chain's CDR3 is CASSYAGGEQYF. The CDR3 region has the DNA TGTGCCAGCAGTTACGCGGGGGGGGAGCAGTACTTC.

The genes are TRBV7-2 and TRBJ2-5, with TRBD1 matching over 7 bases. Germline V gene data show CDR1 as SGHTA and CDR2 as FQGNSA. V dropped 3 bases and J dropped 5; count of bases not matched to a gene: 6. This CDR3 comprises 14 residues. As DNA, the CDR3 is TGTGCCAGCAGCTTTTTAGGGGGCGTGGAGACCCAGTACTTC. Translation: CASSFLGGVETQYF.

The rearrangement links TRBV4-1 to TRBJ2-5; 8 bases are shared with TRBD2. TRBJ2-7 explains the end of the DNA better; the J call may be wrong. There are 15 residues in the CDR3. CDR1 and CDR2 from the germline V gene are MGHRA and YSYEKL. The chain's CDR3 is CASSHAGLGPYEQYF. The CDR3 nucleotides read TGCGCCAGCAGCCATGCGGGACTAGGCCCCTACGAGCAGTACTTC.

V usage is TRBV7-2 and J usage is TRBJ2-3, with 10 bases matching TRBD2. Germline values: CDR1 SGHTA, CDR2 FQGNSA. V gave up 8 bases and J gave up 4 bases; unmatched junction bases: 6. This CDR3 spans 14 amino acids. The CDR3 coding sequence is TGTGCCAGCGCCCCTAGCGGGAGATCAGATACGCAGTATTTT. Its protein product is CASAPSGRSDTQYF.

Turning to this clone: At one end, the junction sequence differs from germline, possibly due to a read error. This rearrangement joins TRBV7-7 to TRBJ2-5, with 9 bases that match TRBD2. The CDR3 has 13 residues. Germline lookup yields CDR1 SSHAT and CDR2 FNYEAQ (reference sequence). Here the CDR3 reads CASSGGRGETQYF. The CDR3 DNA reads as TGTGCTAGCAGCGGGGGGCGCGGAGAGACCCAGTACTTC.